This passage covers 3 T cell receptor beta chains from one sample sequenced in a study of blood T cell repertoires in COVID-19. Using immunoSEQ multiplex PCR, the repertoire was profiled, and TCRdb retains in-frame clones only, with some absent. The table has fewer than 600,000 clones, approximately 87% seen once; the top ten hold 1.5% to 2%. Sequencing used PBMCs or T cells enriched from blood (not recorded which). The source is a woman in her forties who had recovered from COVID-19.

The gene calls are TRBV7-9 and TRBJ1-2; 12 nucleotides line up with TRBD1. Losses at the gene ends were 1 base for V and 7 bases for J; bases not matched to a gene: 7. The V gene's germline CDR1 is SEHNR and CDR2 FQNEAQ (reference sequence). The CDR3 loop spans 16 amino acids. CDR3 sequence reads: CASSLVWDRGQSGYTF. The CDR3 DNA follows: TGTGCCAGCAGCTTAGTCTGGGACAGGGGGCAAAGTGGCTACACCTTC.

The chain combines TRBV2 with TRBJ2-5; D is unclear. Deletions cut 5 bases from V and 4 bases from J, with 11 bases between. CDR3 length: 13 amino acids. Germline V lookup: CDR1 SNHLY, CDR2 FYNNEI. The CDR3 DNA reads TGTGCCAGCAGTATAGCCTCCGGAGAGACCCAGTACTTC. Residues: CASSIASGETQYF.

CDR3 residues: CASSGTGTGDSEAFF. CDR3 bases: TGTGCCAGCAGCGGAACCGGGACAGGGGACAGTGAAGCTTTCTTT. This chain uses TRBV7-9 with TRBJ1-1; TRBD1 matches 10 bases. Germline V lookup: CDR1 SEHNR, CDR2 FQNEAQ (reference sequence). CDR3 size: 15 residues. V lost 5 bases, J lost 7 bases, and 10 bases stayed unmatched.